What follows is one T cell receptor beta chain and its context. The antigen remains undetermined. The source of the sample is a study of OX40 agonist ivuxolimab in advanced cancers. The overall study: Administration of intravenous ivuxolimab to patients occurred every 2 weeks at 0.01 to 10 mg/kg. Previous treatment with anti-PD-1, anti-PD-L1 or anti-CTLA-4 therapy was allowed; 40% had received some.

The protocol was immunoSEQ multiplex PCR, while the TCRdb copy is restricted to in-frame clones and leaves out a portion. Among tens of thousands of clones listed, approximately 86% were seen once. Findings and limits, study-wide: Among the lowest levels of clonal expansion were found in partial responders at 0.1-3.0 mg/kg. Clonal expansion from baseline to week 6 occurred in both CD4+ and CD8+ T cells.

J lost 4 bases, V lost 0 bases, and 2 bases had no gene match. The V gene's germline CDR1 is PRHDT and CDR2 FYEKMQ (reference sequence). This CDR3 comprises 15 residues. The V call is TRBV13, the J call TRBJ1-4; 7 nucleotides match TRBD1. The sample consisted of CD4+ or CD8+ T cells sorted from blood, taken in a trial of the OX40 agonist ivuxolimab. This clonotype originated in an adult with an advanced solid tumor such as melanoma, head and neck, liver or kidney cancer. CDR3 region: CASSLGTGYNEKLFF. The CDR3 DNA reads TGTGCCAGCAGCTTAGGGACAGGGTATAATGAAAAACTGTTTTTT. The whole variable domain, remainder taken from reference TRBV13 and TRBJ1-4, is AAGVIQSPRHLIKEKRETATLKCYPIPRHDTVYWYQQGPGQDPQFLISFYEKMQSDKGSIPDRFSAQQFSDYHSELNMSSLELGDSALYFCASSLGTGYNEKLFFGSGTQLSVL.